This TCR beta chain was captured by sequencing in a study of cytotoxic CD8 clonotypes in ibrutinib-treated CLL. In the study overall: Across the patients, about a dozen were relapsed/refractory, 15 treatment-naive and some 17 IGHV unmutated. Response sampling came at median roughly 12 months of treatment, ranging about 6 to 36 months.

Here immunoSEQ multiplex PCR was the method, and the copy in TCRdb shows in-frame clones only, minus some. The repertoire has approximately 330,000 clones, around four fifths of them found once; the top ten carry 6.7%. Germline CDR1 and CDR2: SNHLY and FYNNEI. The CDR3 length is 13 residues. Deletions cut 5 bases from V and 8 bases from J, with 15 bases between. The sample in question was PBMCs, obtained before ibrutinib treatment. The origin of this receptor is a human donor with chronic lymphocytic leukemia. This chain links TRBV2 with TRBJ2-5; D is uncertain. The DNA for the CDR3 is TGTGCCAGCAGTTCACGACTTCAGGATACCCAGTACTTC. Its translation: CASSSRLQDTQYF.